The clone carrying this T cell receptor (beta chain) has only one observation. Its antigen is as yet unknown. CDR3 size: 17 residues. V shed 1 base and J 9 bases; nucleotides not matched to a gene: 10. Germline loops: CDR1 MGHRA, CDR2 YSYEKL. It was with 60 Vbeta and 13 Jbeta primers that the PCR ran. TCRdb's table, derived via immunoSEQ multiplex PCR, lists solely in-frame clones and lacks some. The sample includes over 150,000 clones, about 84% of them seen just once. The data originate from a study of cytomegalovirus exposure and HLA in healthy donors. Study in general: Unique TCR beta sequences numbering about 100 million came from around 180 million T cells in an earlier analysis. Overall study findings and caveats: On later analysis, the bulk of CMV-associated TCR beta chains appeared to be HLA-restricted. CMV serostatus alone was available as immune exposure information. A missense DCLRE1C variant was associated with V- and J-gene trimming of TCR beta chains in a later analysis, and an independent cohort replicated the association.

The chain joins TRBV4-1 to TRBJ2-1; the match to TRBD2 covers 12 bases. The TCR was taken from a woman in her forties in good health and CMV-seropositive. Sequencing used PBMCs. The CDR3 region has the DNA TGCGCCAGCAGCCAAGGACTAGCGGGAGTTGAGGGCGGTGAGCAGTTCTTC. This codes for CASSQGLAGVEGGEQFF.